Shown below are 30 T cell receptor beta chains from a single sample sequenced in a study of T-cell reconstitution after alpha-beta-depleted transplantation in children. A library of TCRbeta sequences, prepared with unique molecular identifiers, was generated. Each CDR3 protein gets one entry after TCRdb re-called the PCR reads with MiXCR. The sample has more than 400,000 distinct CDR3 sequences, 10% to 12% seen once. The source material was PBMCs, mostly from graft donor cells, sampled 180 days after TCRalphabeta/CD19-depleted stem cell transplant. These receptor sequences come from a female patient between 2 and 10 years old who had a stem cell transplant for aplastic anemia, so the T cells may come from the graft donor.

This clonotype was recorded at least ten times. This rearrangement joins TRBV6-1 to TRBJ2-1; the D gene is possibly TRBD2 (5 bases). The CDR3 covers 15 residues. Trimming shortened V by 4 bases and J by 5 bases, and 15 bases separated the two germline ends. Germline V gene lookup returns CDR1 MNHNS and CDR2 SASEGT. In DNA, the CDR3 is TGTGCCAGCAGTGGGGAGCCCAGCGGCCACAATGAGCAGTTCTTC. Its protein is CASSGEPSGHNEQFF.

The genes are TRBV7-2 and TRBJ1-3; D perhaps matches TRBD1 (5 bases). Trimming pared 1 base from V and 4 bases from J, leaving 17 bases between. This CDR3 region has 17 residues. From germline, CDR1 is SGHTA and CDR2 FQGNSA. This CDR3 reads CASSLGRGSPLGNTIYF. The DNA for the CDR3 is TGTGCCAGCAGCTTAGGAAGGGGATCCCCTCTCGGAAACACCATATATTTT.

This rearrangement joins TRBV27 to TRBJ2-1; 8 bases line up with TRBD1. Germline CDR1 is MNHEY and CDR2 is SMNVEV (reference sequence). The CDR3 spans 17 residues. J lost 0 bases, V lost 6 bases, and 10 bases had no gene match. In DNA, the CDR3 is TGTGCCAGCAGCCAAGGACAGGGTTTGGGCTCCTACAATGAGCAGTTCTTC. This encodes CASSQGQGLGSYNEQFF.

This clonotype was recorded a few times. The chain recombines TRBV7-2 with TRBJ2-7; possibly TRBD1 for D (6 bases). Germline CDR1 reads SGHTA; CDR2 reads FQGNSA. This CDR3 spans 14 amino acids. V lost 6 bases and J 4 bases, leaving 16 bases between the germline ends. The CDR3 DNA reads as TGTGCCAGCAGTCTTACCCCGGGACAATACGAGCAGTACGTC. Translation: CASSLTPGQYEQYV.

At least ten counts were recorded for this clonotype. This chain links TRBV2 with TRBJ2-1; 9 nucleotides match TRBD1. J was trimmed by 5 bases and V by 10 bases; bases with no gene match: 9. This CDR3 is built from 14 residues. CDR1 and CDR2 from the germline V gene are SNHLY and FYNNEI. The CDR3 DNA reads TGTGCCATCAGGGGACAGGGTATCGACAATGAGCAGTTCTTC. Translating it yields CAIRGQGIDNEQFF.

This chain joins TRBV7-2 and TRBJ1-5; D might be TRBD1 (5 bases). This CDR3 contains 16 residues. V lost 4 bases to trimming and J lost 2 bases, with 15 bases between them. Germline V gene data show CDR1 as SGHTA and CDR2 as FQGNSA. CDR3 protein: CASSSFLGQGNQPQHF. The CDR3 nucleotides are TGTGCCAGCAGCTCCTTTCTGGGGCAGGGCAATCAGCCCCAGCATTTT.

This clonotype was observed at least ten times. The CDR3 here is CASSRSGRRDTQYF. The CDR3, as DNA: TGTGCCAGCAGCCGAAGCGGGAGGCGAGATACGCAGTATTTT. The chain carries TRBV7-8 and TRBJ2-3; TRBD2 matches 9 bases. Germline V gene data show CDR1 as SGHVS and CDR2 as FQNEAQ. The CDR3 contains 14 residues. With 5 bases clipped from V and 5 bases from J, the junction kept 5 bases outside the gene matches.

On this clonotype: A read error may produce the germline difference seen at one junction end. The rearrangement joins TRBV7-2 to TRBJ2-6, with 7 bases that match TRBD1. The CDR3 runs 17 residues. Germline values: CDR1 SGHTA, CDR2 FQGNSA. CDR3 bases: TGTGCCACCAGCTTACTAGGCAGGGGGTCCGGGGCCAACGTCCTGACTTTC. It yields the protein CATSLLGRGSGANVLTF.

CDR3 loop: CASSSGQGYTQYF. The DNA of the CDR3 is TGTGCCAGCAGTTCCGGACAGGGTTATACGCAGTATTTT. The J gene is TRBJ2-3, the V gene TRBV28; 8 bases are shared with TRBD1. With 4 bases clipped from V and 7 bases from J, the junction kept 4 bases outside the gene matches. Germline-derived CDR1 and CDR2 are MDHEN and SYDVKM. This CDR3 has 13 amino acids.

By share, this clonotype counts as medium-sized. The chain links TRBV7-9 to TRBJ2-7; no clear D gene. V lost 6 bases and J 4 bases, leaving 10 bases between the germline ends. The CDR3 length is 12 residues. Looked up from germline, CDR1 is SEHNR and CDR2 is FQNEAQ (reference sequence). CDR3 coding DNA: TGTGCCAGCAGTATAGCAGATTACGAGCAGTACGTC. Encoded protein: CASSIADYEQYV.

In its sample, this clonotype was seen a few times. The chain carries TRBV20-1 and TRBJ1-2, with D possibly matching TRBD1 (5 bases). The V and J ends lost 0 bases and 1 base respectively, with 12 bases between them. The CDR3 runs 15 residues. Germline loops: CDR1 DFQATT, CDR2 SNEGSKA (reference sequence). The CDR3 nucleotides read TGCAGTGCTAGAGACGGGGACGGACTTAACTATGGCTACACCTTC. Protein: CSARDGDGLNYGYTF.

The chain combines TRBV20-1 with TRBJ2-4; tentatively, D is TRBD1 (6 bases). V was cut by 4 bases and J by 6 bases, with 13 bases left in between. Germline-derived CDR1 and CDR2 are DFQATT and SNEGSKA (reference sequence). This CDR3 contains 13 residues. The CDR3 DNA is TGCAGTGCTACACAGGGTTTAGGAAACATTCAGTACTTC. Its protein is CSATQGLGNIQYF.

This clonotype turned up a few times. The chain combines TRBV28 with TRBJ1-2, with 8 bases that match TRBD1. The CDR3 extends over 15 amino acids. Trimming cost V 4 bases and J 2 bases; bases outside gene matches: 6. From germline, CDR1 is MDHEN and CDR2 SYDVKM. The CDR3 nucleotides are TGTGCCAGCAGTTCGGGACAGGATAGGAACTATGGCTACACCTTC. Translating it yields CASSSGQDRNYGYTF.

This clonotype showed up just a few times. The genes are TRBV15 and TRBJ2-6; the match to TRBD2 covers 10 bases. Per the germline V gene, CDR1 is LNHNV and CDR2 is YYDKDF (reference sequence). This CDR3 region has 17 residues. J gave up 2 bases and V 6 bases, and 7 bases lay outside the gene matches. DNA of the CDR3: TGTGCCACCAGTTTGCAGCGGGAGGGCCCTGGGGCCAACGTCCTGACTTTC. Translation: CATSLQREGPGANVLTF.

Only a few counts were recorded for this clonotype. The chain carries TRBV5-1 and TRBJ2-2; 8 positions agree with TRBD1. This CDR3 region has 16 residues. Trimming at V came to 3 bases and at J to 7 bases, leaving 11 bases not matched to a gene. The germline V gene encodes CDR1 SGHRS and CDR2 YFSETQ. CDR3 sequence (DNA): TGCGCCAGCAGCTCGCGGACAGGGCTATTTGTCGGGGAGCTGTTTTTT. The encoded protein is CASSSRTGLFVGELFF.

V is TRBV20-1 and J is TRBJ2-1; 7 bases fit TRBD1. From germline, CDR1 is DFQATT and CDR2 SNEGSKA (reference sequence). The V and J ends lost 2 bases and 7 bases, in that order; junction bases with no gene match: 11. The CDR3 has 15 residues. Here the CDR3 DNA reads TGCAGTGCTAGACCATTCTCGACAGGGATGAATGAGCAGTTCTTC. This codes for CSARPFSTGMNEQFF.

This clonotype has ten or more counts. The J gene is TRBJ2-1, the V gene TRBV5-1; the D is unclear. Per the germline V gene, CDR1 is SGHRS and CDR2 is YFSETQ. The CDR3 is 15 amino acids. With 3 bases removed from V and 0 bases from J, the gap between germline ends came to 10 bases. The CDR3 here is CASSSHYLSYNEQFF. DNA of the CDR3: TGCGCCAGCAGCTCCCACTACCTCTCCTACAATGAGCAGTTCTTC.

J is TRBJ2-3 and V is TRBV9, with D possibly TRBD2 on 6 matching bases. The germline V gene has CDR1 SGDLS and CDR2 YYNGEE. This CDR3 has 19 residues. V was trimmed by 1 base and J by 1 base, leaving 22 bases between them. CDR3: CASSVKGLVTVRGTDTQYF. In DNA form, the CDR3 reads TGTGCCAGCAGCGTAAAGGGACTTGTCACCGTCCGGGGCACAGATACGCAGTATTTT. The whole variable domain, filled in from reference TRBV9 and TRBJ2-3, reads DSGVTQTPKHLITATGQRVTLRCSPRSGDLSVYWYQQSLDQGLQFLIQYYNGEERAKGNILERFSAQQFPDLHSELNLSSLELGDSALYFCASSVKGLVTVRGTDTQYFGPGTRLTVL.

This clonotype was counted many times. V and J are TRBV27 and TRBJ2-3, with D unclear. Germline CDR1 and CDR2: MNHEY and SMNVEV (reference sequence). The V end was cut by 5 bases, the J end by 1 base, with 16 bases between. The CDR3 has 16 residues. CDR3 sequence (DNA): TGTGCCAGCAGTCCTTTTGCGTGCCCAGGCACAGATACGCAGTATTTT. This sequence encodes CASSPFACPGTDTQYF.

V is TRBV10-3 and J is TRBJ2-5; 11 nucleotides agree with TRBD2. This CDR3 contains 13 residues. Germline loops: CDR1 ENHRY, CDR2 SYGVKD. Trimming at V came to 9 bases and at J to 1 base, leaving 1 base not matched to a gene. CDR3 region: CAISGRAQETQYF. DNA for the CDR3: TGTGCCATTAGCGGGAGGGCCCAAGAGACCCAGTACTTC.

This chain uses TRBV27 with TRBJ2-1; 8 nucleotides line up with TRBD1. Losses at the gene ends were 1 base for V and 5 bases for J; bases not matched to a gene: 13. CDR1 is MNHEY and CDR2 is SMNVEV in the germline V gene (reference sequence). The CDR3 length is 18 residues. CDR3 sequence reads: CASSLFGDPGQAHNEQFF. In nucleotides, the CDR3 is TGTGCCAGCAGTTTATTCGGGGACCCGGGACAGGCACACAATGAGCAGTTCTTC.

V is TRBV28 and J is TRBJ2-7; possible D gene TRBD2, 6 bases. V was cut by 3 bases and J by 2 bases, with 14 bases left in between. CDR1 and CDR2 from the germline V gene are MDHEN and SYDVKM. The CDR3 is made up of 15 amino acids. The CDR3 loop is CASSLTAGRTYEQYF. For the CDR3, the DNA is TGTGCCAGCAGTTTGACCGCGGGACGGACCTACGAGCAGTACTTC.

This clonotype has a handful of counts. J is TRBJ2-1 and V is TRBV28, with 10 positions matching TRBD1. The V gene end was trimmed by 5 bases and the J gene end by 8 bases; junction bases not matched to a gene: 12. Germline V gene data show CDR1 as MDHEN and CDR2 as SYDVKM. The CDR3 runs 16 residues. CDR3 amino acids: CASSIPQGQGKHEQFF. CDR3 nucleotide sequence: TGTGCCAGCAGTATCCCCCAGGGACAGGGGAAACATGAGCAGTTCTTC.

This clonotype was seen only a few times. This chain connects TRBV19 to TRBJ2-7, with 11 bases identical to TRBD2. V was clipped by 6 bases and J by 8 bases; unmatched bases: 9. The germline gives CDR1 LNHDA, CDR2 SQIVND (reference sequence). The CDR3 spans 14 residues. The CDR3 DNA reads TGTGCCAGTAGCTTAACTAGCGGGAGTGTAAAGCAGTACGTC. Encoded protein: CASSLTSGSVKQYV.

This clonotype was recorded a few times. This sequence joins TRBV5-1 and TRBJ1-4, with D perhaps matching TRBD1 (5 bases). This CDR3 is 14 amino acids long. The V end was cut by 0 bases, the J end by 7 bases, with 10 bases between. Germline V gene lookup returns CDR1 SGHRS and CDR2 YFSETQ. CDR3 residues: CASSLGTTSEKLFF. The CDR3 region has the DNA TGCGCCAGCAGCTTGGGGACAACCTCTGAAAAACTGTTTTTT. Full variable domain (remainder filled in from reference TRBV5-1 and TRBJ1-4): KAGVTQTPRYLIKTRGQQVTLSCSPISGHRSVSWYQQTPGQGLQFLFEYFSETQRNKGNFPGRFSGRQFSNSRSEMNVSTLELGDSALYLCASSLGTTSEKLFFGSGTQLSVL.

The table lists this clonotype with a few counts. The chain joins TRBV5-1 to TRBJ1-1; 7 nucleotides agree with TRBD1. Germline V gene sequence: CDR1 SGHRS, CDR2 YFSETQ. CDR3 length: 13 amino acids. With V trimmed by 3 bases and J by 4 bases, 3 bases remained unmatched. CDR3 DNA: TGCGCCAGCAGCTCCAGGGGGTTCACTGAAGCTTTCTTT. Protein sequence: CASSSRGFTEAFF.

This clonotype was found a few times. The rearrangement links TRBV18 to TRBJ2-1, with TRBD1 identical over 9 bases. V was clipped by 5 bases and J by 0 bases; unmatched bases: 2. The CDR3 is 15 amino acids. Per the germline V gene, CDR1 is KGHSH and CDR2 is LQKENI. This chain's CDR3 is CASSAGQGSYNEQFF. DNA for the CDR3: TGTGCCAGCTCAGCGGGACAGGGCTCCTACAATGAGCAGTTCTTC.

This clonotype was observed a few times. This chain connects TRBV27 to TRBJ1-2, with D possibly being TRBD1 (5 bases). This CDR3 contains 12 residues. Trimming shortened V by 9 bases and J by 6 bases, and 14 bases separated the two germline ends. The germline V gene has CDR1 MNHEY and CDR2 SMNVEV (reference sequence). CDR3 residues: CARSPRADGYTF. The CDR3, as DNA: TGTGCCAGGTCTCCCAGGGCGGATGGCTACACCTTC.

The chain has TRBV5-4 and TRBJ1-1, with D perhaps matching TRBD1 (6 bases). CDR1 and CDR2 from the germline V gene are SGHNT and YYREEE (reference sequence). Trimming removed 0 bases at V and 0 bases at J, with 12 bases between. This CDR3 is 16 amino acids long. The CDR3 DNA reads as TGTGCCAGCAGCTTGGGGGGGGCTCCCATGAACACTGAAGCTTTCTTT. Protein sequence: CASSLGGAPMNTEAFF. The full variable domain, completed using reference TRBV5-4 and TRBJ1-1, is ETGVTQSPTHLIKTRGQQVTLRCSSQSGHNTVSWYQQALGQGPQFIFQYYREEENGRGNFPPRFSGLQFPNYSSELNVNALELDDSALYLCASSLGGAPMNTEAFFGQGTRLTVV.

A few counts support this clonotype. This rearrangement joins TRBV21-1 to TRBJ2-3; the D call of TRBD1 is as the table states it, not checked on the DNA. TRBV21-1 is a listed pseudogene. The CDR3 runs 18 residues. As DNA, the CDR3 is TGTGCCAGCAGCAATACTCAAAGCGGGGGCAATAGCACAGATACGCAGTATTTT. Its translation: CASSNTQSGGNSTDTQYF.